One sample yielded the 23 T cell receptor beta chains listed below, sequenced in a study of T cell repertoires in cytomegalovirus infection. TCRdb reprocessed the reads via MiXCR and lists one record per CDR3 protein. This table holds roughly 230,000 distinct CDR3 sequences, over 15% found once. The sequenced material came from CD8+ T cells from PBMCs. The receptors originated from a human donor in good health (CMV status not recorded). Some clones in this sample may be carry-over from other donors' samples.

Many counts were recorded for this clonotype. The chain has TRBV7-2 and TRBJ2-5, with 9 bases fitting TRBD1. CDR3 length equals 18 residues. Trimming cost V 1 base and J 4 bases; bases outside gene matches: 13. CDR1 is SGHTA and CDR2 is FQGNSA in the germline V gene. CDR3 sequence reads: CASSLGDRVFPTRETQYF. Here the CDR3 DNA reads TGTGCCAGCAGCTTAGGGGACAGGGTATTTCCAACGCGAGAGACCCAGTACTTC.

This clonotype showed up just a few times. The chain couples TRBV6-6 to TRBJ1-3, with D unresolved. From germline, CDR1 is MNHNY and CDR2 SVGAGI (reference sequence). CDR3 length: 14 amino acids. The V gene lost 0 bases and the J gene lost 7 bases, with 10 bases spanning the gap. The CDR3 region has the DNA TGTGCCAGCAGTTACTCGCCACATTCGAACACCATATATTTT. It is translated as CASSYSPHSNTIYF.

J is TRBJ2-3 and V is TRBV14; D ambiguous. This CDR3 comprises 13 residues. V was cut by 1 base and J by 12 bases, with 14 bases left in between. Germline values: CDR1 SGHDN, CDR2 FVKESK. CDR3 sequence (DNA): TGTGCCAGCAGCCAAGCCAACGGGCCAGCACAGTATTTT. The encoded protein is CASSQANGPAQYF.

This clonotype has just a few counts. The J gene is TRBJ2-3, the V gene TRBV6-5, with 12 nucleotides matching TRBD2. V shed 2 bases, J shed 2 bases, and the junction held 8 bases outside the gene matches. The CDR3 has 18 residues. CDR1 is MNHEY, CDR2 SVGAGI, per germline. DNA for the CDR3: TGTGCCAGCAGTTACGACCGGACTAGCGGGGAGATCACAGATACGCAGTATTTT. Amino acids: CASSYDRTSGEITDTQYF.

The chain is built from TRBV19 and TRBJ1-2; D unresolved. Germline V gene data show CDR1 as LNHDA and CDR2 as SQIVND (reference sequence). This CDR3 has 13 residues. Trimming took off 3 bases at V and 5 bases at J, with 10 bases between the two ends. The CDR3 coding sequence is TGTGCCAGTAGTATCGTGGGCAGGTATGGCTACACCTTC. Translating it yields CASSIVGRYGYTF.

In this sample, this clonotype turned up many times. This chain links TRBV7-6 with TRBJ1-2, with D unclear. Trimming took off 5 bases at V and 2 bases at J, with 6 bases between the two ends. The CDR3 totals 12 residues. Germline values: CDR1 SGHVS, CDR2 FNYEAQ. The CDR3 DNA reads as TGTGCCAGCAGCCCCGACAACTATGGCTACACCTTC. Protein product: CASSPDNYGYTF.

The V gene is TRBV28, the J gene TRBJ2-5; D is undetermined. The V end was cut by 6 bases, the J end by 5 bases, with 13 bases between. In germline, CDR1 is MDHEN, CDR2 SYDVKM. The CDR3 sequence is 13 residues long. The CDR3 nucleotides read TGTGCCAGCAGCCTACAGCAGTTCGAGACCCAGTACTTC. Its translation: CASSLQQFETQYF.

This clonotype has more than one count but fewer than ten. The chain carries TRBV6-2 or TRBV6-3 and TRBJ2-3, with 8 bases that match TRBD2. Losses at the gene ends were 4 bases for V and 2 bases for J; bases not matched to a gene: 5. Germline CDR1 reads MNHEY; CDR2 reads SVGEGT. CDR3 length equals 15 residues. CDR3 nucleotides: TGTGCCAGCAGTTCCGGGGGGGCTAACACAGATACGCAGTATTTT. Its protein is CASSSGGANTDTQYF.

This clonotype has a handful of counts. This chain uses TRBV2 with TRBJ1-5; TRBD1 agrees at 7 bases. Looked up from germline, CDR1 is SNHLY and CDR2 is FYNNEI. This CDR3 spans 16 amino acids. V trimming: 6 bases; J trimming: 0 bases; junction bases outside the gene matches: 8. CDR3 DNA: TGTGCCAGCAGACCCCCGGGACAGTATAGCAATCAGCCCCAGCATTTT. Residues: CASRPPGQYSNQPQHF.

This clonotype was counted at least ten times. V and J are TRBV7-9 and TRBJ2-1, with D unresolved. The CDR3 totals 12 residues. CDR1 is SEHNR and CDR2 is FQNEAQ in the germline V gene (reference sequence). V was shortened by 1 base and J by 7 bases, with 5 bases between the two germline ends. The CDR3 sequence is CASSLVTNEQFF. In DNA, the CDR3 is TGTGCCAGCAGCTTAGTCACGAATGAGCAGTTCTTC.

This clonotype was counted between two and nine times. The V gene is TRBV6-6, the J gene TRBJ2-5, with D hard to call. Deletions cut 5 bases from V and 5 bases from J, with 15 bases between. Germline V CDR1 and CDR2: MNHNY, SVGAGI (reference sequence). The CDR3 extends over 14 amino acids. The CDR3 reads CASSVIGIRETQYF. The CDR3 nucleotides read TGTGCCAGCAGTGTGATAGGTATTCGGGAGACCCAGTACTTC.

The chain couples TRBV28 to TRBJ2-5; D possibly corresponds to TRBD1 (6 bases). The V and J ends lost 3 bases and 2 bases respectively, with 10 bases between them. CDR3 length: 14 amino acids. CDR1 is MDHEN and CDR2 is SYDVKM in the germline V gene. CDR3 sequence (DNA): TGTGCCAGCAGTTTTGGGACACATCAAGAGACCCAGTACTTC. Amino acids: CASSFGTHQETQYF.

In this sample, this clonotype turned up a few times. The V gene is TRBV29-1, the J gene TRBJ2-4, with a possible D match to TRBD2 (6 bases). Deletions cut 3 bases from V and 4 bases from J, with 10 bases between. The CDR3 runs 13 residues. Germline CDR1 is SQVTM and CDR2 is ANQGSEA. The CDR3 reads CSVEEGRKNIQYF. CDR3 bases: TGCAGCGTTGAGGAGGGTAGAAAAAACATTCAGTACTTC.

Ten or more counts support this clonotype. As DNA, the CDR3 is TGTGCCAGCAGTGCCGGGACAGGGGGCTTCGAGCAGTACTTC. This translates into CASSAGTGGFEQYF. The chain employs TRBV27 and TRBJ2-7, with 12 bases that match TRBD1. The length of the CDR3 is 14 residues. The trim removed 5 bases at V and 6 bases at J, leaving 5 bases unmatched. CDR1 is MNHEY, CDR2 SMNVEV, per germline (reference sequence).

This clonotype was observed many times. This sequence joins TRBV7-2 and TRBJ2-3, with 8 bases lining up with TRBD2. Germline V CDR1 and CDR2: SGHTA, FQGNSA. Trimming removed 2 bases from V and 4 bases from J; junction bases left unmatched: 5. This CDR3 contains 15 residues. CDR3 bases: TGTGCCAGCAGCTTAACGGGGGGGCTCGCAGATACGCAGTATTTT. It specifies CASSLTGGLADTQYF.

The chain employs TRBV28 and TRBJ1-1, with D possibly matching TRBD1 (6 bases). Trimming took off 5 bases at V and 0 bases at J, with 19 bases between the two ends. The germline V gene encodes CDR1 MDHEN and CDR2 SYDVKM. The CDR3 contains 17 residues. The CDR3, as DNA: TGTGCCAGCAGTACCGGCAGGGGCGGCCCTATGAACACTGAAGCTTTCTTT. Encoded protein: CASSTGRGGPMNTEAFF.

Many counts were recorded for this clonotype. This chain connects TRBV2 to TRBJ2-7; 7 nucleotides agree with TRBD1. The CDR3 extends over 15 amino acids. Germline V gene data show CDR1 as SNHLY and CDR2 as FYNNEI. J gave up 3 bases and V 6 bases, and 11 bases lay outside the gene matches. DNA of the CDR3: TGTGCCAGCAGCCCCCCCGCAGGGGGTGGCTACGAGCAGTACTTC. Encoded protein: CASSPPAGGGYEQYF.

The gene calls are TRBV29-1 and TRBJ2-1; 9 bases fit TRBD2. This CDR3 contains 17 residues. Trimming took 1 base from V and 0 from J; bases not matched to a gene: 7. The germline gives CDR1 SQVTM, CDR2 ANQGSEA. The CDR3 sequence: CSVEVASGASSYNEQFF. The CDR3 DNA follows: TGCAGCGTTGAAGTGGCTAGCGGGGCGAGCTCCTACAATGAGCAGTTCTTC.

A few counts support this clonotype. CDR3 sequence (DNA): TGTGCCAGCAGGACGGAGGGGGATACGCAGTATTTT. Protein product: CASRTEGDTQYF. The chain links TRBV5-5 to TRBJ2-3, with D perhaps TRBD2 (6 bases). The CDR3 loop spans 12 amino acids. The germline CDR1 and CDR2 sequences are SGHKS and YYEKEE (reference sequence). V lost 5 bases and J 6 bases, leaving 10 bases between the germline ends.

This clonotype occurred many times. The DNA of the CDR3 is TGCGCCAGTGACGAGGGAGGGATGGGAGATACGCAGTATTTT. It is translated as CASDEGGMGDTQYF. The chain couples TRBV4-1 to TRBJ2-3; 7 nucleotides align to TRBD2. The CDR3 contains 14 residues. Germline CDR1 and CDR2: MGHRA and YSYEKL. The J segment lost 5 bases and the V segment lost 9 bases, leaving 11 bases of the junction unmatched.

This clonotype was seen ten or more times. The CDR3 region is CAGGSDRRRDTIYF. DNA for the CDR3: TGTGCCGGGGGATCGGACAGACGTCGGGACACCATATATTTT. The V call is TRBV5-4, the J call TRBJ1-3; tentative D call: TRBD1 (6 bases). There are 14 residues in the CDR3. With 10 bases removed from V and 8 bases from J, the gap between germline ends came to 22 bases. Looked up from germline, CDR1 is SGHNT and CDR2 is YYREEE (reference sequence).

This clonotype was counted between two and nine times. The chain couples TRBV28 to TRBJ1-3; D remains ambiguous. This CDR3 is built from 16 residues. Trimming took off 4 bases at V and 0 bases at J, with 13 bases between the two ends. CDR1 is MDHEN and CDR2 is SYDVKM in the germline V gene. The DNA for the CDR3 is TGTGCCAGCAGTTCACCAGACGTAAGCTCTGGAAACACCATATATTTT. It specifies CASSSPDVSSGNTIYF.

This clonotype was recorded a few times. The V gene is TRBV29-1, the J gene TRBJ2-3; TRBD2 matches 13 bases. V shed 7 bases and J 0 bases; nucleotides not matched to a gene: 7. This CDR3 contains 16 residues. Looked up from germline, CDR1 is SQVTM and CDR2 is ANQGSEA. Here the CDR3 reads CSAGLAGVTSTDTQYF. CDR3 in DNA: TGCAGCGCCGGACTAGCGGGGGTGACTAGCACAGATACGCAGTATTTT.